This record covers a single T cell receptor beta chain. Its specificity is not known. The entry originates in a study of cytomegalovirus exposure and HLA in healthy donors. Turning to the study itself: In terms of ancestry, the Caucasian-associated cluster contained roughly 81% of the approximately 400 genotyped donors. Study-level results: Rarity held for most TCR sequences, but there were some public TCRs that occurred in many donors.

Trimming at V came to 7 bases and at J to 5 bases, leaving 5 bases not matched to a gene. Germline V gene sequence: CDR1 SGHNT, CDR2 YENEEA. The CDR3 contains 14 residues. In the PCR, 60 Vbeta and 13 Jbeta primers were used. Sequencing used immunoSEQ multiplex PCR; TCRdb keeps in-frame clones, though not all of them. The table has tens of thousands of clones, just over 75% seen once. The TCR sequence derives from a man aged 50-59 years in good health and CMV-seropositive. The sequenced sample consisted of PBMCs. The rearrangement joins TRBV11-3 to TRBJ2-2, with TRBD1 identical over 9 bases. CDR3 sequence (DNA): TGTGCCAGCACTGGACAGGGGTGGACCGGGGAGCTGTTTTTT. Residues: CASTGQGWTGELFF. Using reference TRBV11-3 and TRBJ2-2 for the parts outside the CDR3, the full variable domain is EAGVVQSPRYKIIEKKQPVAFWCNPISGHNTLYWYLQNLGQGPELLIRYENEEAVDDSQLPKDRFSAERLKGVDSTLKIQPAELGDSAVYLCASTGQGWTGELFFGEGSRLTVL.